A selection of T cell receptor beta chains follows, all from one sample in a study of T cell responses to AZD1222 COVID-19 vaccine. Sequencing used immunoSEQ multiplex PCR; TCRdb keeps in-frame clones, though not all of them. The sample records about 150,000 clones, approximately 90% being singletons. This specimen consisted of peripheral blood, obtained on day 0 of AZD1222 vaccination. These receptor sequences come from an adult in good health. CDR3s include the opening cysteine and the closing phenylalanine or tryptophan. A D gene is named only where the DNA matches it firmly. Size is stated for part of the rows, as once, few or many counts, or as a class when the clone is expanded.

>.|TRBJ1-2|.|TRBV6-4
CASSLEGAHGYTF
TGTGCCAGCAGCCTGGAGGGCGCCCATGGCTACACCTTC
>.|TRBJ2-5|.|TRBV10-1
CASSRGYQETQYF
TGCGCCAGCAGCCGGGGCTATCAAGAGACCCAGTACTTC
>.|TRBJ2-2|TRBD2|TRBV3-1/TRBV3-2
CASSIRTRTSGANGRELFF
TGTGCCAGCAGCATACGAACTCGGACTAGCGGAGCGAACGGGAGGGAGCTGTTTTTT
>.|TRBJ2-3|.|TRBV20-1
CSASGQGATDTQYF
TGCAGTGCTAGTGGCCAGGGTGCCACAGATACGCAGTATTTT
>.|TRBJ2-5|.|TRBV5-1
CASSLAGIGMETQYF
TGCGCCAGCAGCTTGGCCGGGATAGGGATGGAGACCCAGTACTTC
>.|TRBJ2-6|TRBD1|TRBV14
CASSQDRGRRSGANVLTF
TGTGCCAGCAGCCAAGACAGGGGGCGCCGATCTGGGGCCAACGTCCTGACTTTC
>.|TRBJ2-2|TRBD2|TRBV7-2
CASSLGFLAGAGELFF
TGTGCCAGCAGCTTGGGTTTCTTAGCGGGAGCCGGGGAGCTGTTTTTT
>.|TRBJ1-2|.|TRBV5-6
CASSLLGNGYTF
TGTGCCAGCAGCTTATTGGGGAATGGCTACACCTTC
>.|TRBJ2-7|.|TRBV7-2
CASSPPMVYEQYF
TGTGCCAGCAGCCCGCCGATGGTGTACGAGCAGTACTTC
>.|TRBJ2-7|.|TRBV12-3/TRBV12-4
CASSSTAYEQYF
TGTGCCAGCAGTTCTACCGCCTACGAGCAGTACTTC
>.|TRBJ2-1|TRBD2|TRBV19
CASSAISGTQQFF
TGTGCCAGTAGCGCGATCAGCGGGACCCAGCAGTTCTTC
>once|TRBJ2-3|TRBD2|TRBV4-1
CASSHPLAGDEADTQYF
TGCGCCAGCAGCCATCCCCTAGCGGGAGATGAGGCAGATACGCAGTATTTT
>.|TRBJ1-2|.|TRBV2
CASSEYNRMMGYTF
TGTGCCAGCAGTGAATATAACAGAATGATGGGCTACACCTTC
>.|TRBJ1-5|TRBD1|TRBV28
CASSLSGQGHQPQHF
TGTGCCAGCAGTTTATCGGGACAGGGACATCAGCCCCAGCATTTT
>.|TRBJ2-7|.|TRBV6-2/TRBV6-3
CASRYSAGSYEQYF
TGTGCCAGCAGGTACTCGGCAGGCTCCTACGAGCAGTACTTC
>once|TRBJ1-5|.|TRBV2
CASSQKGSGNQPQHF
TGTGCCAGCAGCCAGAAGGGCTCGGGCAATCAGCCCCAGCATTTT
>few|TRBJ2-5|.|TRBV27
CASSFGLGQETQYF
TGTGCCAGCAGTTTTGGCCTGGGGCAAGAGACCCAGTACTTC
>.|TRBJ1-1|TRBD1|TRBV28
CASRGQGGNTEAFF
TGTGCCAGCAGGGGACAGGGCGGGAACACTGAAGCTTTCTTT
>.|TRBJ2-2|.|TRBV25-1
CASSDGGGVGTGELFF
TGTGCCAGCAGTGATGGAGGGGGTGTTGGTACCGGGGAGCTGTTTTTT
>.|TRBJ1-3|.|TRBV9
CASSVLGDSGNTIYF
TGTGCCAGCAGCGTACTAGGGGACTCTGGAAACACCATATATTTT
>.|TRBJ1-1|.|TRBV5-1
CASSSRTVNTEAFF
TGCGCCAGCAGCTCCCGGACGGTGAACACTGAAGCTTTCTTT
>.|TRBJ1-1|.|TRBV14
CASSQAQGWTEAFF
TGTGCCAGCAGCCAAGCACAGGGTTGGACTGAAGCTTTCTTT
>once|TRBJ2-5|.|TRBV2
CATTIQETQYF
TGTGCCACGACCATCCAAGAGACCCAGTACTTC
>.|TRBJ1-5|TRBD1|TRBV28
CACYGQGNQPQHF
TGTGCCTGCTATGGACAGGGGAATCAGCCCCAGCATTTT
>.|TRBJ2-2|.|TRBV12-3/TRBV12-4
CASSLSGELFF
TGTGCCAGCAGTTTATCCGGGGAGCTGTTTTTT
>.|TRBJ2-7|TRBD1|TRBV27
CASSLIGQGMYEQYF
TGTGCCAGCAGTTTGATAGGACAGGGAATGTACGAGCAGTACTTC